Listed here is a single TCR beta chain. Repertoires were generated with immunoSEQ multiplex PCR, while TCRdb's copy carries only in-frame clones and drops some. Here the sample spans 81,000 or so clones, more than 80% being singletons. This entry is derived from a study of OX40 agonist ivuxolimab in advanced cancers. As for the study in general: Every 2 weeks, patients received ivuxolimab intravenously, dosed at 0.01 to 10 mg/kg.

The CDR3 spans 15 residues. The germline V and J ends were trimmed by 6 bases and 4 bases, with 16 bases remaining between them. CDR1 is MDHEN, CDR2 SYDVKM, per germline. The material sequenced was CD4+ or CD8+ T cells sorted from blood, taken in a trial of the OX40 agonist ivuxolimab. The TCR was taken from an adult with an advanced solid tumor such as melanoma, head and neck, liver or kidney cancer. This rearrangement joins TRBV28 to TRBJ1-5; D call uncertain. The CDR3 nucleotides read TGTGCCAGCAGCTGGGAGGGTGGACCGAATCAGCCCCAGCATTTT. Encoded protein: CASSWEGGPNQPQHF.